One sample yielded the 20 T cell receptor beta chains listed below, sequenced in a study of blood T cell repertoires in COVID-19. TCRdb's table, derived via immunoSEQ multiplex PCR, lists solely in-frame clones and lacks some. In the table there are 180,000 or so clones, approximately 80% of which are singletons. Sequencing was performed on PBMCs or T cells enriched from blood (not recorded which). The receptor set was obtained from a man in his sixties who had been exposed to COVID-19.

Here the CDR3 DNA reads TGTGCCAGCAGTCTTTACAGGGGGCACCCCCAGCATTTT. Translation gives CASSLYRGHPQHF. J is TRBJ1-5 and V is TRBV28, with 9 positions matching TRBD1. The V and J ends lost 5 bases and 10 bases, in that order; junction bases with no gene match: 6. The length of the CDR3 is 13 residues. Germline-derived CDR1 and CDR2 are MDHEN and SYDVKM.

V is TRBV6-2 or TRBV6-3 and J is TRBJ1-5; TRBD1 might be the D (6 bases). Germline assignment: CDR1 MNHEY and CDR2 SVGEGT. Trimming stripped 8 bases from V and 0 bases from J, with 11 bases between. The CDR3 covers 14 residues. In nucleotides, the CDR3 is TGTGCCAGCTGCCGGGACAATAGCAATCAGCCCCAGCATTTT. Translated, it gives CASCRDNSNQPQHF.

The V and J genes are TRBV27 and TRBJ2-1, with 8 bases lining up with TRBD2. The V and J ends lost 3 bases and 4 bases, in that order; junction bases with no gene match: 14. The CDR3 spans 18 residues. Germline loops: CDR1 MNHEY, CDR2 SMNVEV (reference sequence). The CDR3 sequence is CASSFVPPGVAGYNEQFF. Written as DNA, the CDR3 is TGTGCCAGCAGTTTCGTCCCCCCAGGGGTAGCGGGGTACAATGAGCAGTTCTTC.

CDR3 sequence (DNA): TGTGCCAGTAGTACCCAGGGCACAGATACGCAGTATTTT. Its protein is CASSTQGTDTQYF. This chain links TRBV19 with TRBJ2-3; the D is unclear. V was cut by 4 bases and J by 1 base, with 6 bases left in between. The CDR3 consists of 13 residues. Germline CDR1 reads LNHDA; CDR2 reads SQIVND (reference sequence).

This clone was seen a few times. This chain uses TRBV6-4 with TRBJ1-5, with TRBD1 identical over 8 bases. Trimming at V came to 0 bases and at J to 6 bases, leaving 16 bases not matched to a gene. Germline V gene sequence: CDR1 MRHNA, CDR2 SNTAGT. The CDR3 sequence is 19 residues long. In nucleotides, the CDR3 is TGTGCCAGCAGTGACTCGAAGTGGTGGATACAGGGGGACGTTCAGCCCCAGCATTTT. It translates to CASSDSKWWIQGDVQPQHF.

Here the CDR3 DNA reads TGTGCCATCAGTGAGGACAGGCGAAGCTCCTATAATTCACCCCTCCACTTT. Amino acids: CAISEDRRSSYNSPLHF. The V and J genes are TRBV10-3 and TRBJ1-6, with D perhaps TRBD1 (6 bases). From germline, CDR1 is ENHRY and CDR2 SYGVKD. Trimming stripped 2 bases from V and 0 bases from J, with 11 bases between. The CDR3 extends over 17 amino acids.

In DNA form, the CDR3 reads TGTGCCAGCAGCGTAGGACTAGGCCCTTACAATGAGCAGTTCTTC. As protein: CASSVGLGPYNEQFF. The V and J genes are TRBV9 and TRBJ2-1; TRBD2 is a possible D gene (6 bases). V was pared by 0 bases and J by 4 bases, with 11 bases between. Looked up from germline, CDR1 is SGDLS and CDR2 is YYNGEE. This CDR3 has 15 amino acids.

The rearrangement links TRBV5-1 to TRBJ1-4; 9 nucleotides line up with TRBD1. The CDR3 consists of 14 residues. Germline V CDR1 and CDR2: SGHRS, YFSETQ. Losses at the gene ends were 7 bases for V and 8 bases for J; bases not matched to a gene: 9. The DNA for the CDR3 is TGCGCCAGCGGCCCGACAGGGGGGAGGGAAAAACTGTTTTTT. The encoded protein is CASGPTGGREKLFF.

The chain employs TRBV9 and TRBJ2-3; 9 bases fit TRBD1. CDR3 length: 16 amino acids. Trimming took 0 bases from V and 8 from J; bases not matched to a gene: 10. CDR1 and CDR2 (germline): SGDLS, YYNGEE. For the CDR3, the DNA is TGTGCCAGCAGCGTAGATCCGGGGCGGGGACAGGGTACGCAGTATTTT. Its translation: CASSVDPGRGQGTQYF.

The chain carries TRBV24-1 and TRBJ2-3; 7 bases map to TRBD1. Trimming took 7 bases from V and 2 from J; bases not matched to a gene: 5. Germline V gives CDR1 KGHDR, CDR2 SFDVKD. The CDR3 covers 14 residues. The CDR3 here is CATSLGQNTDTQYF. The DNA for the CDR3 is TGTGCCACCAGCTTGGGACAGAACACAGATACGCAGTATTTT.

This chain joins TRBV5-1 and TRBJ2-1, with D perhaps TRBD2 (6 bases). CDR3 size: 19 residues. V was cut by 2 bases and J by 4 bases, with 25 bases left in between. The germline gives CDR1 SGHRS, CDR2 YFSETQ. The CDR3 here is CASSLRMTRRELFYNEQFF. The CDR3 DNA sequence: TGCGCCAGCAGCTTACGTATGACAAGGAGGGAACTCTTTTACAATGAGCAGTTCTTC.

The chain has TRBV5-1 and TRBJ2-2, with D perhaps matching TRBD1 (6 bases). The V gene lost 0 bases and the J gene lost 5 bases, with 14 bases spanning the gap. CDR1 SGHRS and CDR2 YFSETQ come from the germline V gene. The CDR3 spans 16 residues. The CDR3 DNA sequence: TGCGCCAGCAGCTTGGATCCGACAGGATCAACCGGGGAGCTGTTTTTT. This codes for CASSLDPTGSTGELFF. The variable domain in full, with the rest retrieved from reference TRBV5-1 and TRBJ2-2, is KAGVTQTPRYLIKTRGQQVTLSCSPISGHRSVSWYQQTPGQGLQFLFEYFSETQRNKGNFPGRFSGRQFSNSRSEMNVSTLELGDSALYLCASSLDPTGSTGELFFGEGSRLTVL.

As DNA, the CDR3 is TGTGCCAGCTCACCCTTAGCGGGGAGCTCCTACAATGAGCAGTTCTTC. This translates into CASSPLAGSSYNEQFF. This chain links TRBV18 with TRBJ2-1, with 8 bases lining up with TRBD2. Per germline, CDR1 KGHSH and CDR2 LQKENI. The ends lost 3 bases at V and 0 bases at J; junction bases unmatched: 4. The CDR3 totals 16 residues. Variable domain in full (rest from reference TRBV18 and TRBJ2-1): NAGVMQNPRHLVRRRGQEARLRCSPMKGHSHVYWYRQLPEEGLKFMVYLQKENIIDESGMPKERFSAEFPKEGPSILRIQQVVRGDSAAYFCASSPLAGSSYNEQFFGPGTRLTVL.

The chain has TRBV6-5 and TRBJ2-7; D may be TRBD2 (5 bases). In germline, CDR1 is MNHEY, CDR2 SVGAGI. Trimming shortened V by 5 bases and J by 5 bases, and 16 bases separated the two germline ends. The CDR3 spans 14 residues. The CDR3 DNA reads as TGTGCCAGCAGTCCCACCAACGGGAAAAACGAGCAGTACTTC. Amino acids: CASSPTNGKNEQYF.

V and J are TRBV7-2 and TRBJ2-7, with 10 bases lining up with TRBD2. The CDR3 is 16 residues long. Per germline, CDR1 SGHTA and CDR2 FQGNSA. The J segment lost 0 bases and the V segment lost 5 bases, leaving 7 bases of the junction unmatched. CDR3 in DNA: TGTGCCAGCAGCGGCCGGCGACTAGCGGGCTCCTACGAGCAGTACTTC. It specifies CASSGRRLAGSYEQYF. Filled out from reference TRBV7-2 and TRBJ2-7, the complete variable domain reads GAGVSQSPSNKVTEKGKDVELRCDPISGHTALYWYRQSLGQGLEFLIYFQGNSAPDKSGLPSDRFSAERTGGSVSTLTIQRTQQEDSAVYLCASSGRRLAGSYEQYFGPGTRLTVT.

The chain carries TRBV6-1 and TRBJ2-1; TRBD2 matches 8 bases. Germline CDR1 and CDR2: MNHNS and SASEGT. The ends lost 0 bases at V and 7 bases at J; junction bases unmatched: 8. The CDR3 has 16 residues. The CDR3 DNA follows: TGTGCCAGCAGTGAAGCGCTCGCGGGAGGAGTTAATGAGCAGTTCTTC. This codes for CASSEALAGGVNEQFF.

V usage is TRBV7-9 and J usage is TRBJ1-5; 9 positions agree with TRBD1. The CDR3 covers 14 residues. CDR1 is SEHNR and CDR2 is FQNEAQ in the germline V gene (reference sequence). V lost 1 base and J lost 6; bases outside the gene matches: 1. The CDR3 coding sequence is TGTGCCAGCAGCTTAGGACAGGGGGTTCAGCCCCAGCATTTT. It translates to CASSLGQGVQPQHF.

The table lists this clone with a few counts. This chain connects TRBV30 to TRBJ2-1; 9 bases agree with TRBD2. J gave up 4 bases and V 1 base, and 5 bases lay outside the gene matches. The CDR3 runs 15 residues. Germline V gene data show CDR1 as GTSNPN and CDR2 as SVGIG (reference sequence). The CDR3: CAWSGASGTYNEQFF. Here the CDR3 DNA reads TGTGCCTGGAGTGGGGCTAGCGGGACGTACAATGAGCAGTTCTTC.

The V and J genes are TRBV19 and TRBJ2-3; TRBD1 aligns across 11 bases. This CDR3 contains 17 residues. V shed 7 bases and J 3 bases; nucleotides not matched to a gene: 12. In germline, CDR1 is LNHDA, CDR2 SQIVND (reference sequence). CDR3 bases: TGTGCCAGTAAGGACAGGGGGCTTACTACGAGTACAGATACGCAGTATTTT. Translating it yields CASKDRGLTTSTDTQYF.

The chain couples TRBV3-1 (or the pseudogene TRBV3-2) to TRBJ2-3; TRBD2 aligns across 9 bases. This CDR3 has 16 residues. With V trimmed by 4 bases and J by 3 bases, 8 bases remained unmatched. Germline values: CDR1 LGHDT, CDR2 YNNKEL (reference sequence). The CDR3 region is CASSLGSGRETDTQYF. CDR3 in DNA: TGTGCCAGCAGCCTCGGTAGCGGGAGAGAGACAGATACGCAGTATTTT.